What follows are 27 T cell receptor beta chains derived from one specimen sequenced in a study of T cell clonality in common variable immunodeficiency. Here immunoSEQ multiplex PCR was the method, and the copy in TCRdb shows in-frame clones only, minus some. The table lists tens of thousands of clones, with no singletons. Sequenced input: peripheral blood mononuclear cells. The origin of the receptors is a person aged 18 to 75 in good health.

This clone turned up a few times. The read stops 3 residues short of the end of the CDR3; the missing end is completed from the germline J gene. The gene calls are TRBV19 and TRBJ1-1, with TRBD1 as a possible D gene (6 bases). V gave up 5 bases and J gave up 4 bases, with 11 bases separating them. Germline-derived CDR1 and CDR2 are LNHDA and SQIVND (reference sequence). The CDR3 has 13 residues. CDR3 DNA, as far as it was read: TGTGCCAGTAGTTCAACAGGGTTCACTGAA. Amino acids: CASSSTGFTE. The whole CDR3 reads CASSSTGFTEAFF.

This clone was picked up many times. The CDR3 end is not reached by the read, which stops 3 residues before it; the germline J gene fills it in. V gene TRBV5-6 combines with J gene TRBJ2-7, with TRBD1 identical over 11 bases. Germline CDR1 and CDR2: SGHDT and YYEEEE. V shed 2 bases, J shed 3 bases, and the junction held 1 base outside the gene matches. This CDR3 region has 14 residues. The sequenced CDR3 bases are TGTGCCAGCAGCTTCGGGACAGGGGGCTACGAG. The encoded protein is CASSFGTGGYE. The full-length CDR3 reads as CASSFGTGGYEQYF.

This clone was detected many times. The CDR3 end lies 3 residues beyond the end of the read and is filled in from the germline J gene. The chain carries TRBV4-1 and TRBJ2-2; TRBD2 agrees at 12 bases. CDR1 and CDR2 from the germline V gene are MGHRA and YSYEKL. The CDR3 is 17 amino acids. Trimming removed 3 bases from V and 8 bases from J; junction bases left unmatched: 10. CDR3: CASSQSLAGGPSGELFF. The CDR3 bases that were read are TGCGCCAGCAGCCAGTCCCTAGCGGGAGGGCCGAGTGGGGAG.

Regarding this clone: With the read ending 3 residues before the CDR3 end, the germline J gene is used to fill in that end. The V gene is TRBV5-1, the J gene TRBJ1-2, with 7 positions matching TRBD1. Germline assignment: CDR1 SGHRS and CDR2 YFSETQ. This CDR3 has 15 amino acids. The chain's CDR3 is CASSVGTASSYDYTF. CDR3 DNA (partial): TGCGCCAGCAGCGTCGGGACAGCAAGCTCCTACGAC.

This clone was picked up many times. The junction departs from the called germline gene at one end, perhaps through a read error. The read terminates 3 residues ahead of where the CDR3 ends, so the germline J gene completes it. The genes are TRBV7-7 and TRBJ2-1; TRBD2 agrees at 12 bases. The CDR3 spans 15 residues. Germline lookup yields CDR1 SSHAT and CDR2 FNYEAQ (reference sequence). CDR3 DNA (partial): TGTGCTAGCAGCTCTAGCGGGGGGGCCTCCAATGAG. It specifies CASSSSGGASNE. The CDR3, in full, reads CASSSSGGASNEQFF.

This clone has ten or more counts. The read ends 3 residues early relative to the CDR3; the germline J gene fills the gap. This sequence joins TRBV6-2 or TRBV6-3 and TRBJ2-2; TRBD2 aligns across 8 bases. CDR3 size: 15 residues. V lost 5 bases and J lost 4; bases outside the gene matches: 6. Germline-derived CDR1 and CDR2 are MNHEY and SVGEGT. The CDR3 spells CASSGVAGITGELFF. The sequenced CDR3 bases are TGTGCCAGCAGTGGTGTAGCGGGGATCACCGGGGAG.

This clone showed up many times. The read gets to within 3 residues of the CDR3 end, and the germline J gene fills in the rest. This chain connects TRBV20-1 to TRBJ2-7; possible D gene TRBD1, 5 bases. Germline CDR1 and CDR2: DFQATT and SNEGSKA (reference sequence). V lost 5 bases and J 6 bases, leaving 20 bases between the germline ends. The CDR3 loop spans 14 amino acids. CDR3 sequence: CSALSGIGLGEQYF. The covered CDR3 bases are TGCAGTGCTCTCTCAGGGATCGGCTTGGGCGAG.

This clone showed up many times. With the read ending 3 residues before the CDR3 end, the germline J gene is used to fill in that end. The chain recombines TRBV20-1 with TRBJ2-3; D is unclear. The ends were cut back, 5 bases at V and 1 base at J, with 16 bases in the middle. Germline CDR1 and CDR2: DFQATT and SNEGSKA (reference sequence). The CDR3 totals 15 residues. The CDR3 here is CSAFPAGPGTDTQYF. The CDR3 DNA, read in part, is TGCAGTGCTTTTCCGGCAGGCCCAGGCACAGATACG.

This clone has ten or more counts. Sequencing ends 3 residues short of the CDR3 end; the germline J gene provides the rest. This sequence joins TRBV5-1 and TRBJ1-6, with a tentative D call TRBD1 (5 bases). The CDR3 spans 14 residues. The germline gives CDR1 SGHRS, CDR2 YFSETQ. Trimming removed 1 base at V and 7 bases at J, with 9 bases between. The CDR3: CASSLQRGNSPLHF. The sequenced CDR3 bases are TGCGCCAGCAGCTTGCAGAGGGGCAATTCACCC.

This clone was detected many times. The CDR3 end lies 3 residues beyond the end of the read and is filled in from the germline J gene. This chain connects TRBV18 to TRBJ1-1; D is possibly TRBD1 (5 bases). Germline loops: CDR1 KGHSH, CDR2 LQKENI. The CDR3 is 18 residues long. V dropped 2 bases and J dropped 4 bases, with 23 bases sitting between them. The CDR3 sequence: CASSPTIEQRVGGTEAFF. CDR3 DNA, as far as it was read: TGTGCCAGCTCACCAACCATTGAACAGAGAGTCGGGGGCACTGAA.

This clone occurred a few times. Read data end 3 residues before the CDR3 end; the end is taken from the germline J gene. The J gene is TRBJ2-3, the V gene TRBV10-2; 9 bases map to TRBD2. CDR1 and CDR2 from the germline V gene are WSHSY and SAAADI. This CDR3 contains 15 residues. Unmatched junction bases numbered 10, after V lost 6 bases and J lost 6 bases. The CDR3: CASRPGLADWDTQYF. Incomplete CDR3 DNA: TGCGCCAGCAGACCGGGACTAGCAGATTGGGATACG.

This clone was detected ten times or more. The sequence runs out 3 residues before the end of the CDR3; the remainder is reconstructed from the germline J gene. The chain couples TRBV18 to TRBJ1-3; D is ambiguous. V was cut by 0 bases and J by 0 bases, with 6 bases left in between. The V gene's germline CDR1 is KGHSH and CDR2 LQKENI. This CDR3 has 15 residues. The sequenced CDR3 bases are TGTGCCAGCTCACCACCGAGCCTCTCTGGAAACACC. This codes for CASSPPSLSGNT. Given in full, the CDR3 is CASSPPSLSGNTIYF.

The sample holds many counts of this clone. With the read ending 3 residues before the CDR3 end, the germline J gene is used to fill in that end. The chain couples TRBV2 to TRBJ2-5; tentative D call: TRBD1 (6 bases). Trimming stripped 6 bases from V and 4 bases from J, with 12 bases between. Per the germline V gene, CDR1 is SNHLY and CDR2 is FYNNEI. The CDR3 contains 13 residues. CDR3 loop: CASRADSRETQYF. The CDR3 DNA, read in part, is TGTGCCAGCAGGGCGGACAGTAGAGAGACC.

Note on this clone: The CDR3 goes on 3 residues after the read ends, and that part is filled in from the germline J gene. V usage is TRBV5-5 and J usage is TRBJ2-1; 8 bases map to TRBD1. V dropped 2 bases and J dropped 6; count of bases not matched to a gene: 7. This CDR3 comprises 15 residues. In germline, CDR1 is SGHKS, CDR2 YYEKEE (reference sequence). CDR3 DNA (partial): TGTGCCAGCAGCTTCCGTCAGGGGGCGGTCAATGAG. Its protein is CASSFRQGAVNE. The entire CDR3 reads CASSFRQGAVNEQFF.

This clone was picked up many times. The read gets to within 3 residues of the CDR3 end, and the germline J gene fills in the rest. The chain joins TRBV7-2 to TRBJ1-1; no clear D. Trimming cost V 0 bases and J 5 bases, with 10 bases left between them. Germline V gives CDR1 SGHTA, CDR2 FQGNSA. The CDR3 extends over 14 amino acids. The CDR3 is CASSLASGRTEAFF. Incomplete CDR3 DNA: TGTGCCAGCAGCTTAGCGTCGGGGAGGACTGAA. The full variable domain, its missing parts supplied by reference TRBV7-2 and TRBJ1-1, is GAGVSQSPSNKVTEKGKDVELRCDPISGHTALYWYRQSLGQGLEFLIYFQGNSAPDKSGLPSDRFSAERTGGSVSTLTIQRTQQEDSAVYLCASSLASGRTEAFFGQGTRLTVV.

The table lists this clone with many counts. From the germline J gene comes the end of the CDR3, since the read stops 3 residues before it. The rearrangement joins TRBV19 to TRBJ2-6; D is ambiguous. The CDR3 length is 17 residues. V was clipped by 2 bases and J by 4 bases, with 15 bases between them. The germline CDR1 and CDR2 sequences are LNHDA and SQIVND (reference sequence). CDR3 amino acids: CASSIRSGGLGANVLTF. The part of the CDR3 DNA that was read is TGTGCCAGTAGTATAAGGAGTGGTGGGCTCGGGGCCAACGTC.

This clone was observed at least ten times. Coverage ceases 3 residues before the CDR3 finishes, and the germline J gene fills in the end. The chain has TRBV12-3 or TRBV12-4 and TRBJ2-3, with 14 bases identical to TRBD2. CDR3 length: 16 residues. J was trimmed by 5 bases and V by 5 bases; bases with no gene match: 6. CDR3 in amino acids: CASSAGTSGSRDTQYF. The part of the CDR3 DNA that was read is TGTGCCAGCAGTGCCGGGACTAGCGGGAGTAGAGATACG.

This clone was seen repeatedly, ten times or more. The junction and the germline gene differ at one end; a read error may be behind it. Read coverage stops 3 residues before the CDR3 terminus; the germline J gene supplies the remainder. The chain uses TRBV20-1 and TRBJ2-2, with 9 bases lining up with TRBD1. The CDR3 has 18 amino acids. Germline V CDR1 and CDR2: DFQATT, SNEGSKA (reference sequence). This chain's CDR3 is CSSSSFPGTGSDTGELFF. The DNA read from the CDR3 is TGCAGTTCTAGTTCCTTTCCCGGGACAGGGTCAGACACCGGGGAG.

This clone has a count of ten or more. The observed sequence ends 3 residues before the CDR3 terminus, with the missing tail filled in from the germline J gene. The chain recombines TRBV29-1 with TRBJ1-1, with D perhaps TRBD1 (6 bases). The ends were cut back, 6 bases at V and 1 base at J, with 15 bases in the middle. The CDR3 runs to 14 residues. From germline, CDR1 is SQVTM and CDR2 ANQGSEA. This CDR3 reads CSVGNLGGNTEAFF. Partial CDR3 DNA: TGCAGCGTCGGAAACTTAGGGGGGAACACTGAA.

This clone was counted at least ten times. Read data end 3 residues before the CDR3 end; the end is taken from the germline J gene. This sequence joins TRBV5-1 and TRBJ2-5; 8 bases fit TRBD1. Germline-derived CDR1 and CDR2 are SGHRS and YFSETQ. V lost 1 base, J lost 3 bases, and 11 bases stayed unmatched. The CDR3 length is 17 residues. Partial CDR3 DNA: TGCGCCAGCAGCTTGTCCCCTACAGGGGGGCTTAAAGAGACC. It translates to CASSLSPTGGLKET. The complete CDR3 protein is CASSLSPTGGLKETQYF.

This clone was observed at least ten times. The CDR3 end lies 3 residues beyond the end of the read and is filled in from the germline J gene. The V and J genes are TRBV5-1 and TRBJ1-1, with D tentatively TRBD1 (5 bases). Trimming took 3 bases from V and 5 from J, leaving 14 bases between them. The CDR3 is made up of 14 amino acids. The V gene's germline CDR1 is SGHRS and CDR2 YFSETQ. The CDR3 loop reads CASSSTGWSTEAFF. The CDR3 bases that were read are TGCGCCAGCAGCTCCACAGGATGGAGTACTGAA.

This clone was counted at least ten times. A junction boundary mismatches the germline segment, possibly from a read error. The read ends 3 residues shy of where the CDR3 ends; the end is completed using the germline J gene. This rearrangement joins TRBV20-1 to TRBJ2-7; 9 bases map to TRBD2. Germline CDR1 DFQATT, CDR2 SNEGSKA (reference sequence). The CDR3 spans 14 residues. The sequenced part of the CDR3 DNA is TGCAGTGCAAGAGGCGCGGGAGGGCCGGGCGAG. The encoded protein is CSARGAGGPGE. The whole CDR3 sequence reads CSARGAGGPGEQYF.

This clone was counted many times. One end of the junction varies from germline; a read error may be responsible. From the germline J gene comes the end of the CDR3, since the read stops 3 residues before it. The chain combines TRBV7-7 with TRBJ2-3; 15 bases match TRBD2. Germline V CDR1 and CDR2: SSHAT, FNYEAQ (reference sequence). The CDR3 loop spans 15 amino acids. The CDR3 protein is CASSLGTSGRDTQYF. CDR3 bases read: TGTGCTAGCAGCTTGGGGACTAGCGGGAGGGATACG.

This clone came up many times. Coverage ceases 3 residues before the CDR3 finishes, and the germline J gene fills in the end. The chain couples TRBV5-4 to TRBJ2-5, with 7 bases lining up with TRBD1. Germline-derived CDR1 and CDR2 are SGHNT and YYREEE (reference sequence). The CDR3 is made up of 16 amino acids. J gave up 1 base and V 3 bases, and 9 bases lay outside the gene matches. CDR3 sequence reads: CASSYGGAGGQETQYF. CDR3 DNA, as far as it was read: TGTGCCAGCAGCTACGGAGGTGCAGGGGGCCAAGAGACC.

This clone was found many times. The CDR3 goes on 3 residues after the read ends, and that part is filled in from the germline J gene. V gene TRBV6-2 or TRBV6-3 combines with J gene TRBJ2-1; TRBD2 aligns across 10 bases. The CDR3 spans 15 residues. V lost 4 bases and J lost 0; bases outside the gene matches: 0. CDR1 is MNHEY and CDR2 is SVGEGT in the germline V gene. The CDR3 bases that were read are TGTGCCAGCAGTTCTAGCGGGGGCTCCTACAATGAG. This translates into CASSSSGGSYNE. The CDR3 in full is CASSSSGGSYNEQFF.

This clone was detected many times. Relative to the germline gene, one junction end is altered; a read error may explain this. The CDR3 end lies 3 residues beyond the end of the read and is filled in from the germline J gene. J is TRBJ1-2 and V is TRBV30; D unresolved. Germline-derived CDR1 and CDR2 are GTSNPN and SVGIG (reference sequence). CDR3 length: 11 amino acids. CDR3 residues: CAIRTNYGYTF. The part of the CDR3 DNA that was read is TGCGCCATCCGTACTAACTATGGC.

This clone was picked up a small number of times. The CDR3 extends 3 residues past the end of the read, so its final part is completed from the germline J gene. V is TRBV7-6 and J is TRBJ1-2; no clear D. The CDR3 totals 13 residues. Germline V gene lookup returns CDR1 SGHVS and CDR2 FNYEAQ. The sequenced CDR3 bases are TGTGCCAGCAGCTTAGTAGTCCAGGCCGAC. Its protein product is CASSLVVQAD. The entire CDR3 sequence reads CASSLVVQADYTF. The full variable domain, with the rest looked up from reference TRBV7-6 and TRBJ1-2, is GAGVSQSPRYKVTKRGQDVALRCDPISGHVSLYWYRQALGQGPEFLTYFNYEAQQDKSGLPNDRFSAERPEGSISTLTIQRTEQRDSAMYRCASSLVVQADYTFGSGTRLTVV.